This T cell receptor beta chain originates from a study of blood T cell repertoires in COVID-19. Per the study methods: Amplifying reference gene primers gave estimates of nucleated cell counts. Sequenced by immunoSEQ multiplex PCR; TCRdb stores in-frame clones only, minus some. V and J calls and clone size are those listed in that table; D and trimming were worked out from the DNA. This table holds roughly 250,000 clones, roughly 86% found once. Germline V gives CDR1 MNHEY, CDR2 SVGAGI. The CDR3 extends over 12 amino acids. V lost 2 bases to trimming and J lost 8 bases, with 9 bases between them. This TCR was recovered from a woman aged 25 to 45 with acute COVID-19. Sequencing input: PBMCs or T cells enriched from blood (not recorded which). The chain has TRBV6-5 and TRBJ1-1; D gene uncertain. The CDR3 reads CASSYAAGEAFF. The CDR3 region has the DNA TGTGCCAGCAGTTACGCCGCAGGCGAAGCTTTCTTT.